This T cell receptor (beta chain) is drawn from a study of cytomegalovirus exposure and HLA in healthy donors listed by TCRdb under 2017. Context from the whole study: In an earlier analysis of 587 of the donors, roughly 300 Gb of sequence data and approximately 100 million unique TCR beta sequences from 150 million to 200 million T cells were reported. Every discovery cohort repertoire had been produced on one sequencing platform. Typing coverage differed by locus: A, B, C, DRB1 and DQB1 were typed in about 620-640 donors, DQA1 in about 560, DPA1 in over 600, and DPB1 in 450 to 480. Donor age, sex, ethnicity and CMV serostatus were collected together with the repertoire data. Among the roughly 380 genotyped donors, around 79% belonged to the genetic ancestry cluster associated with self-reported Caucasian donors. Besides the first cohort of hundreds of subjects, a separate validation cohort made up of roughly 120 different subjects was used. The later analysis used no new phenotypic data to find candidate immune exposures, relying instead on TCR beta sequences and their occurrence across donors. About 300 gigabases of sequencing data and around 87 million unique TCR sequences were included in an early release covering 500 to 750 HLA-typed donors. The study aimed to test whether cataloging public T cell receptors could reveal signatures of past pathogen exposure. In a later analysis, previously published TCR beta repertoires from several hundred donors were re-analyzed and high-resolution HLA genotyping was added so that TCR occurrence patterns could be studied. Among around 400 genotyped donors of the cohort, an average of approximately 220,000 unique TCR beta nucleotide sequences was sequenced per donor, of which roughly 17% were non-productive. The T cell repertoires of under 750 subjects were profiled by immunosequencing and related to cytomegalovirus serostatus. Several DR-DQ haplotypes were handled as single units for association and clustering, since linkage in the cohort was strong. An earlier analysis of 587 of the donors applied high-throughput TCR beta sequencing to assess whether each TCR beta V gene segment acted as functional or pseudogenic. To predict cytomegalovirus infection status, the study brought together high-throughput TCR immunosequencing, statistical association of individual TCRs with disease status, and machine learning. Class I and class II HLA loci were covered by the typing at four-digit resolution. In a later genetic analysis, genome-wide SNP genotypes for about 65% of the 666 donors were used, and that subset was treated as a discovery cohort.

The method behind the library was the immunoSEQ multiplex PCR assay. The multiplex PCR relied on a mix of 60 forward primers for TCR Vbeta segments and 13 reverse primers for TCR Jbeta segments. A multiplex PCR assay on genomic DNA amplified the CDR3 region of rearranged TCR beta genes. Amplified TCR beta libraries were sequenced as 87-base-pair reads on the Illumina HiSeq System. The authors' analysis ran thus. A later analysis tallied 75 million to 85 million unique TCR beta chains across the approximately 670 repertoires, and about 10 million of those chains were shared by two or more donors. A nearest-neighbor algorithm error-corrected the raw reads and collapsed the reads into unique sequences, merging closely related sequences to remove PCR and sequencing errors. To assign V, D and J gene segments, CDR3 sequences were aligned to IMGT reference sequences. For a sequence to be retained, a match of at least six nucleotides to both a V gene segment and a J gene segment was required. A rearrangement was called productive if the CDR3 had no stop codons and remained in frame with V and J, and every other rearrangement was called non-productive. CDR3 was defined by IMGT convention, running from the second conserved V-encoded cysteine to the conserved J-encoded phenylalanine. Sequences without an unambiguous match to a single V gene segment were excluded from the earlier analysis of approximately 600 of the donors. In an earlier analysis of 587 of the donors, V segments were called functional above 56.7% productive rearrangements and were called segregating when the between-donor standard deviation exceeded 5%. A statistical classification framework was developed to diagnose cytomegalovirus status using the catalog of TCR beta chain sequences. V and J gene assignment, in a later analysis, came from comparing TCR nucleotide sequences with IMGT/GENE-DB human TR gene sequences. Using the TCRdist pipeline, a later analysis assigned CDR3 sequences along with most-parsimonious VDJ recombination scenarios. A later analysis defined each TCR beta chain by its CDR3 amino acid sequence plus V-gene family, and excluded reads lacking a unique V-gene family. A later analysis removed 550 to 650 highly shared, low-generation-probability nucleotide sequences to deal with suspected cross-contamination and a sequencing artifact. For each public chain, a later analysis derived a clonal expansion index from normalized ranks of inferred template counts within each repertoire. Generation probabilities in a later analysis came from a VDJ recombination model fitted to out-of-frame rearrangements, and those results were checked against IGoR. A later analysis scored TCR-TCR, TCR-HLA and TCR-CMV co-occurrence with hypergeometric tests, applying a repertoire-size bias correction to TCR pairs. To estimate false discovery rates, a later analysis permuted the HLA or CMV assignments 20 times. In a later analysis, co-occurring TCRs were grouped using DBSCAN, with TCRdist sequence similarity added in when clustering inside HLA-allele-positive subsets. Repertoires with fewer than 30,000 or more than 120,000 public chains were left out of co-occurrence clustering, as were a handful of repertoires with anomalous nucleotide sharing. In its TCRdb copy, this immuneACCESS table keeps in-frame sequences only and misses some clones. Where compared with another copy, unresolved V genes explain less than half of these, and the others have no known cause. Clone size and the V and J calls come from that table; the DNA yielded D and trimming. Counted in this sample were 150,000 to 200,000 clones; about 85% of them appeared once. 3.8% of the sample is held by the ten biggest clonotypes.

The cohort comprised around 690 healthy bone marrow donors. At the time of sampling, every cohort member was nominally healthy, though immune exposures that went unrecorded were likely present. The donor was CMV seronegative and belonged to the group of 352 seronegative cohort members. A peripheral blood sample was collected from each donor, and TCR beta sequencing was performed on peripheral blood mononuclear cells. Genomic DNA was extracted from the blood cell samples with the Qiagen DNeasy Blood Extraction Kit. Paper-wide results and their limitations: Correlated functional status among segregating V segments might reflect linkage disequilibrium, but an unknown experimental factor could not be ruled out. According to the authors, the approach could potentially be generalized to other disease states and immunological phenotypes. CMV serostatus was the only immune exposure information available for the cohort. The classifier was reported to diagnose cytomegalovirus status with high specificity and sensitivity in both the original cohort and the validation cohort. Because HLA typing was missing for some donors at each locus, association tests included only the typed subset. Most CMV-associated TCR beta chains appeared to be HLA-restricted in a later analysis, and the HLA associations seemed to be driven largely by CMV exposure. In a later analysis, 16,951 TCR beta sequences were associated with specific HLA alleles at a false discovery rate of 0.05. Roughly uniform sequencing depth across donors was assumed in presence/absence analyses, although this assumption may not hold. A later analysis found that TCR association rates varied across HLA loci, with DRB1 alleles showing the most associated TCRs and HLA-C alleles the fewest. In an earlier analysis of around 500 of the donors, most TCR beta V segments appeared in productive rearrangements about 87% or about 30% of the time, broadly matching IMGT annotations. Assigning TCR associations to individual alleles was difficult when HLA alleles, especially DR and DQ, strongly co-occurred. Some IMGT-functional V segments, including TRBV6-2 and TRBV6-3, could not be told apart with the 87-base-pair reads, so those segments were excluded. Because counts were too low, roughly 17 rarely observed V segments, including chromosome 9 orphons, were left out of the earlier analysis of 500 to 650 of the donors. Compared with equally common non-associated chains, HLA-associated TCR beta chains in a later analysis were more clonally expanded and had lower generation probabilities. In a later genetic analysis, a missense DCLRE1C variant was associated with V-gene and J-gene trimming of TCR beta chains, and the association was replicated in an independent cohort. The cohort was sequenced for TCR beta chains only, and without alpha or paired-chain data the features that could be detected were limited. Across donors, most TCR sequences were observed very rarely, whereas some public TCRs were present in many individuals. A cluster of highly shared sequence variants was judged likely to represent a technical artifact of the sequencing pipeline. The study gave a list of 150 to 200 TCR beta chains associated with cytomegalovirus. A few of the identified cytomegalovirus-associated TCR beta chains were confirmed in vitro to be specific for cytomegalovirus antigens. Several of the top co-occurrence clusters appeared to be linked to parvovirus B19, influenza, CMV and Epstein-Barr virus, according to a later analysis. In a later genetic analysis, fewer N-insertions in productive TCRs were reported among donors in an Asian-associated ancestry cluster than the roughly 640-donor mean. A further reported finding was that TCR beta sequences accurately predicted the HLA-A and HLA-B alleles for most subjects in the first cohort.

V is pruned by 5 bases and J by 8 bases, leaving 8 bases of the junction without a gene match. From its cysteine to its phenylalanine, the CDR3 spans 13 amino acids. Here the CDR3 DNA is all that survives: 39 bases in frame from base 1. CDR1 and CDR2, looked up from the germline V gene, are SGHTA and FQGTGA. On this clone: Its antigen target is currently unknown. No much larger clonotype is one base removed from it; base qualities were not supplied.

The clonotype was recovered from a man aged 50 or older in good health and CMV-seronegative. The chain is made from TRBV7-3 and TRBJ1-2; the central 7 bases match TRBD1. The specimen was PBMCs. The DNA sequence follows: TGTGCCAGCAGCGCGTATACAGGGGTCGGCTACACCTTC. Translation gives CASSAYTGVGYTF.